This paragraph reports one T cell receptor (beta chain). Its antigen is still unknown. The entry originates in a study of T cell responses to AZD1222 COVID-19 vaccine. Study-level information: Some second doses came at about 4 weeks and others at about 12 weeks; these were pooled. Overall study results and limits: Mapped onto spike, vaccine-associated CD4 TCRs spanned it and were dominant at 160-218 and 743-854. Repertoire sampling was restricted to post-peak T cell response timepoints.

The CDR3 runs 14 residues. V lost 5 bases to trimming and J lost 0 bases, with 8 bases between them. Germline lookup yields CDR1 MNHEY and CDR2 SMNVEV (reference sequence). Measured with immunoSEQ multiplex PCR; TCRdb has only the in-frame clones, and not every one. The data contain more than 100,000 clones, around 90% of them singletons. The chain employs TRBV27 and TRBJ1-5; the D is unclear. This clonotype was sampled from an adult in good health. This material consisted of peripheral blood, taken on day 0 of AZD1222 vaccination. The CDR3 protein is CASSGGYSNQPQHF. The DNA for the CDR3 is TGTGCCAGCAGTGGAGGGTATAGCAATCAGCCCCAGCATTTT.